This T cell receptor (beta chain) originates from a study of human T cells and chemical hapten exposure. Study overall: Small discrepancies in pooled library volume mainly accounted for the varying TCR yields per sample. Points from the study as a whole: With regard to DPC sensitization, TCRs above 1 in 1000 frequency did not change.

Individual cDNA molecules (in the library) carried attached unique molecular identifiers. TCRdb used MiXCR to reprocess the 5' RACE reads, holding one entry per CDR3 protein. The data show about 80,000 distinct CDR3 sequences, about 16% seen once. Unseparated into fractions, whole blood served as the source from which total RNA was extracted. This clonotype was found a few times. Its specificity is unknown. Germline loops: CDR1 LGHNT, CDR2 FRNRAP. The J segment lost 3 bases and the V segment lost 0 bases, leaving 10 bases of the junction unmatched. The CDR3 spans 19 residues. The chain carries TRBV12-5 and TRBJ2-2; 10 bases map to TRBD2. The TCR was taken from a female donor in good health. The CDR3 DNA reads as TGTGCTAGTGGTTTGGTACTCAGCGGGGGGGCTGAACACACCGGGGAGCTGTTTTTT. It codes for CASGLVLSGGAEHTGELFF.